A few counts support the clone carrying this T cell receptor beta chain. The antigen is not known. This entry is derived from a study of vaccination and CD4 T cells after COVID-19. Study results and caveats: Spike mono-reactivity was found in 304 of 307 vaccine-specific clones from convalescent patients.

Germline V lookup: CDR1 LNHDA, CDR2 SQIVND (reference sequence). The V gene lost 8 bases and the J gene lost 2 bases, with 15 bases spanning the gap. This CDR3 is built from 14 residues. Cultured CD4+ T cells had their DNA profiled by the Oncomine TCR Beta short-read assay. Each CDR3 protein is one row after TCRdb ran MiXCR on the PCR reads. The sample lists about 5,400 distinct CDR3 sequences, about two fifths occurring once. Treatment: roughly ten-day PBMC culture with coronavirus spike peptide pools or control peptides (ViraFEST assay). The collection of CD4+ T cells from the unexposed donor took place before the COVID-19 pandemic (2011-2018). Wells contained roughly 2 million PBMCs each, and these were cultured with roughly 10 IU/ml IL-2 and roughly 10 ug/ml peptide pools.

This chain joins TRBV19 and TRBJ1-2; possibly TRBD1 for D (6 bases). The sample taken for sequencing was CD4+ T cells from blood, cultured in vitro. The receptor comes from a human donor in good health. The CDR3 DNA follows: TGTGCCAGTCTTAGGACAGAGGGGAACTATGGCTACACCTTC. This encodes CASLRTEGNYGYTF.